These 27 T cell receptor beta chains share one sample of origin, sequenced in a study of blood T cell repertoires in COVID-19 (dated by TCRdb to about 2020). Libraries were built with the immunoSEQ multiplex PCR assay. TCRdb retrieved this table from immuneACCESS and kept in-frame rearrangements only. Not all clones are present; in checked studies, unresolved V genes account for under half, and no reason is known for the remainder. This sample is represented by 400,000 or so clones; 89% of them were singletons. About 1.4% of the sample is in the top ten clones. Sequencing was done on a sample of peripheral blood. The receptors were sampled from a woman aged 40 to 50 with COVID-19, enrolled during active disease.

This clone occurred once. The chain couples TRBV9 to TRBJ1-2, with D unresolved. The V end was cut by 2 bases, the J end by 4 bases, with 9 bases between. Germline V gene data show CDR1 as SGDLS and CDR2 as YYNGEE. The CDR3 totals 13 residues. CDR3 sequence reads: CASSVGSLYGYTF. The CDR3 DNA reads TGTGCCAGCAGCGTGGGCAGCCTCTATGGCTACACCTTC. Together with reference TRBV9 and TRBJ1-2, the CDR3 gives the full variable domain: DSGVTQTPKHLITATGQRVTLRCSPRSGDLSVYWYQQSLDQGLQFLIQYYNGEERAKGNILERFSAQQFPDLHSELNLSSLELGDSALYFCASSVGSLYGYTFGSGTRLTVV.

The chain is built from TRBV6-5 and TRBJ2-7, with TRBD1 matching 8 bases. The V gene's germline CDR1 is MNHEY and CDR2 SVGAGI. V trimming: 7 bases; J trimming: 1 base; junction bases outside the gene matches: 3. The CDR3 has 13 residues. CDR3 protein: CASTDRVSYEQYF. The CDR3, as DNA: TGTGCCAGCACGGACAGGGTGTCCTACGAGCAGTACTTC.

The rearrangement uses TRBV18 and TRBJ1-6; TRBD1 might be the D (6 bases). V was shortened by 4 bases and J by 7 bases, with 14 bases between the two germline ends. The CDR3 covers 15 residues. Per the germline V gene, CDR1 is KGHSH and CDR2 is LQKENI. For the CDR3, the DNA is TGTGCCAGCTCACTCGCCGCGGACAGCAATTCACCCCTCCACTTT. Translating gives CASSLAADSNSPLHF. The complete variable domain, with remaining parts taken from reference TRBV18 and TRBJ1-6, reads NAGVMQNPRHLVRRRGQEARLRCSPMKGHSHVYWYRQLPEEGLKFMVYLQKENIIDESGMPKERFSAEFPKEGPSILRIQQVVRGDSAAYFCASSLAADSNSPLHFGNGTRLTVT.

The chain recombines TRBV28 with TRBJ1-1; D remains ambiguous. CDR3 length: 11 amino acids. V was shortened by 7 bases and J by 4 bases, with 7 bases between the two germline ends. The germline gives CDR1 MDHEN, CDR2 SYDVKM. CDR3 residues: CASTGGTEAFF. The CDR3 DNA reads as TGTGCCAGCACGGGAGGCACTGAAGCTTTCTTT. Complete variable domain (other parts from reference TRBV28 and TRBJ1-1): DVKVTQSSRYLVKRTGEKVFLECVQDMDHENMFWYRQDPGLGLRLIYFSYDVKMKEKGDIPEGYSVSREKKERFSLILESASTNQTSMYLCASTGGTEAFFGQGTRLTVV.

The J gene is TRBJ1-2, the V gene TRBV7-2; D is ambiguous. The germline gives CDR1 SGHTA, CDR2 FQGNSA. V shed 1 base and J shed 4 bases, with 10 bases lying between them. CDR3 length equals 14 residues. The chain's CDR3 is CASSLEVRLYGYTF. DNA of the CDR3: TGTGCCAGCAGCTTAGAGGTCAGGCTCTATGGCTACACCTTC.

V and J are TRBV7-3 and TRBJ2-3, with 7 bases aligning to TRBD2. V trimming: 2 bases; J trimming: 1 base; junction bases outside the gene matches: 6. The CDR3 has 16 residues. Germline CDR1 is SGHTA and CDR2 is FQGTGA. The CDR3 bases are TGTGCCAGCAGCTTACAGCCCAGCGGGGGCACAGATACGCAGTATTTT. Translation: CASSLQPSGGTDTQYF. Variable domain in full (rest from reference TRBV7-3 and TRBJ2-3): GAGVSQTPSNKVTEKGKYVELRCDPISGHTALYWYRQSLGQGPEFLIYFQGTGAADDSGLPNDRFFAVRPEGSVSTLKIQRTERGDSAVYLCASSLQPSGGTDTQYFGPGTRLTVL.

The chain combines TRBV10-3 with TRBJ1-1; 11 bases match TRBD1. This CDR3 has 16 amino acids. From germline, CDR1 is ENHRY and CDR2 SYGVKD. Trimming at V came to 5 bases and at J to 4 bases, leaving 9 bases not matched to a gene. Written as DNA, the CDR3 is TGTGCCATCAGTATCAGCTCCGGGACAGGGGGCACTGAAGCTTTCTTT. As protein: CAISISSGTGGTEAFF.

This chain uses TRBV28 with TRBJ1-2; 7 nucleotides match TRBD1. V trimming: 3 bases; J trimming: 8 bases; junction bases outside the gene matches: 24. The CDR3 length is 19 residues. Germline V lookup: CDR1 MDHEN, CDR2 SYDVKM. The CDR3 DNA follows: TGTGCCAGCAGTTTCCGGCGGGGCAGGGGGATCAATTGGGCGAGAGGCTACACCTTC. It specifies CASSFRRGRGINWARGYTF.

The chain links TRBV7-2 to TRBJ1-2; 7 bases fit TRBD1. The CDR3 is made up of 16 amino acids. Per the germline V gene, CDR1 is SGHTA and CDR2 is FQGNSA. V lost 5 bases and J lost 0; bases outside the gene matches: 9. The CDR3 nucleotides are TGTGCCAGCAGCCCGACGGACAGGAGAGCTAACTATGGCTACACCTTC. It is translated as CASSPTDRRANYGYTF.

The chain uses TRBV2 and TRBJ2-5; 8 bases agree with TRBD1. Germline V gene data show CDR1 as SNHLY and CDR2 as FYNNEI. V lost 2 bases to trimming and J lost 5 bases; unmatched junction nucleotides: 10. CDR3 length equals 16 residues. The CDR3 DNA reads TGTGCCAGCAGTGAATGGCTGGACAGGGAAAGGGAGACCCAGTACTTC. Residues: CASSEWLDRERETQYF.

The J gene is TRBJ1-3, the V gene TRBV4-3; TRBD1 is a possible D gene (6 bases). Deletions cut 1 base from V and 0 bases from J, with 7 bases between. The germline V gene has CDR1 LGHNA and CDR2 YSLEER. CDR3 length: 15 residues. The CDR3 region has the DNA TGCGCCAGCAGCCAAGGACAGGACTCTGGAAACACCATATATTTT. It encodes CASSQGQDSGNTIYF.

The V and J genes are TRBV28 and TRBJ2-1; 8 bases are shared with TRBD2. The germline V gene has CDR1 MDHEN and CDR2 SYDVKM. V was clipped by 5 bases and J by 4 bases; unmatched bases: 10. The length of the CDR3 is 16 residues. The CDR3 spells CASSGGNSGAYNEQFF. In nucleotides, the CDR3 is TGTGCCAGCAGTGGGGGTAATAGCGGGGCATACAATGAGCAGTTCTTC.

For the CDR3, the DNA is TGTGCCAGCAGCCAGCTAACCGGGACAGGGGGCATGGATACGCAGTATTTT. Protein: CASSQLTGTGGMDTQYF. This chain uses TRBV3-1 (or the pseudogene TRBV3-2) with TRBJ2-3; the match to TRBD1 covers 12 bases. CDR1 is LGHDT and CDR2 is YNNKEL in the germline V gene (reference sequence). The CDR3 has 17 residues. J was trimmed by 6 bases and V by 3 bases; bases with no gene match: 10.

There are a few counts of this clone. The V gene is TRBV19, the J gene TRBJ1-5; 8 bases line up with TRBD1. The CDR3 sequence is 15 residues long. The germline V gene has CDR1 LNHDA and CDR2 SQIVND (reference sequence). J was trimmed by 3 bases and V by 4 bases; bases with no gene match: 5. In nucleotides, the CDR3 is TGTGCCAGTAGTACGGACAGGGAGGCCAATCAGCCCCAGCATTTT. Protein product: CASSTDREANQPQHF.

The chain carries TRBV7-2 and TRBJ1-2; the D gene is possibly TRBD1 (6 bases). This CDR3 comprises 12 residues. V lost 4 bases to trimming and J lost 8 bases, with 11 bases between them. Germline loops: CDR1 SGHTA, CDR2 FQGNSA. CDR3 nucleotide sequence: TGTGCCAGCAGCTACAGGGAATCCGGCTACACCTTC. Translation gives CASSYRESGYTF. The full variable domain, in which reference TRBV7-2 and TRBJ1-2 provide the parts outside the CDR3, is GAGVSQSPSNKVTEKGKDVELRCDPISGHTALYWYRQSLGQGLEFLIYFQGNSAPDKSGLPSDRFSAERTGGSVSTLTIQRTQQEDSAVYLCASSYRESGYTFGSGTRLTVV.

V and J are TRBV7-8 and TRBJ2-1, with 13 bases lining up with TRBD2. CDR1 is SGHVS and CDR2 is FQNEAQ in the germline V gene. The CDR3 spans 15 residues. The ends lost 5 bases at V and 5 bases at J; junction bases unmatched: 3. CDR3 protein: CASSAGTSGDNEQFF. The DNA of the CDR3 is TGTGCCAGCAGCGCCGGGACTAGCGGGGACAATGAGCAGTTCTTC.

The chain combines TRBV25-1 with TRBJ2-5; 11 nucleotides line up with TRBD2. The germline V gene has CDR1 MGHDK and CDR2 SYGVNS. Unmatched junction bases numbered 11, after V lost 6 bases and J lost 5 bases. The CDR3 spans 16 residues. DNA of the CDR3: TGTGCCAGCAGCCTGATAGCGGGGGGGCGGGGTGAGACCCAGTACTTC. This gives the protein CASSLIAGGRGETQYF.

The chain is built from TRBV6-6 and TRBJ1-6; D perhaps matches TRBD1 (5 bases). V shed 6 bases and J shed 0 bases, with 12 bases lying between them. Per germline, CDR1 MNHNY and CDR2 SVGAGI (reference sequence). There are 16 residues in the CDR3. CDR3 bases: TGTGCCAGCAGCGACAGTCTTAGCTCCTATAATTCACCCCTCCACTTT. Translating it yields CASSDSLSSYNSPLHF.

The V gene is TRBV2, the J gene TRBJ2-7; D unclear. Germline V gives CDR1 SNHLY, CDR2 FYNNEI. Trimming took off 4 bases at V and 3 bases at J, with 7 bases between the two ends. CDR3 size: 12 residues. CDR3 region: CASSGSGYEQYF. CDR3 bases: TGTGCCAGCAGTGGTTCGGGCTACGAGCAGTACTTC.

This chain connects TRBV19 to TRBJ1-5; D remains unclear. This CDR3 region has 17 residues. CDR1 and CDR2 from the germline V gene are LNHDA and SQIVND (reference sequence). Trimming removed 2 bases from V and 1 base from J, with 15 bases in between. The CDR3 protein is CASSIFRGSGSNQPQHF. In DNA form, the CDR3 reads TGTGCCAGTAGTATATTTCGTGGATCGGGAAGCAATCAGCCCCAGCATTTT.

The chain has TRBV3-1 (or the pseudogene TRBV3-2) and TRBJ2-3; TRBD2 is a possible D gene (6 bases). Trimming removed 5 bases at V and 2 bases at J, with 20 bases between. The CDR3 spans 17 residues. Germline-derived CDR1 and CDR2 are LGHDT and YNNKEL (reference sequence). DNA of the CDR3: TGTGCCAGCAGCGACTATCCCAGCGGGTGGGTCACAGATACGCAGTATTTT. This gives the protein CASSDYPSGWVTDTQYF.

CDR3 in DNA: TGCAGTGCTAGGGCCCAATACGAGCAGTACTTC. Its protein product is CSARAQYEQYF. V gene TRBV20-1 combines with J gene TRBJ2-7, with no clear D. Germline V gene sequence: CDR1 DFQATT, CDR2 SNEGSKA (reference sequence). This CDR3 is built from 11 residues. The V end lost 3 bases, the J end lost 4 bases, and 7 bases lay between the germline ends.

The genes are TRBV6-4 and TRBJ2-1, with 9 positions matching TRBD2. The CDR3 loop spans 17 amino acids. The V segment lost 3 bases and the J segment 8 bases; nucleotides outside the gene matches: 14. CDR1 is MRHNA, CDR2 SNTAGT, per germline. The CDR3 sequence: CASSEEGGGARSDEQFF. DNA of the CDR3: TGTGCCAGCAGTGAAGAGGGCGGGGGGGCCCGCTCCGATGAGCAGTTCTTC.

This chain joins TRBV4-1 and TRBJ2-7; D not certain. The V end was cut by 1 base, the J end by 3 bases, with 10 bases between. CDR1 and CDR2 from the germline V gene are MGHRA and YSYEKL. This CDR3 has 14 amino acids. The CDR3 region has the DNA TGCGCCAGCAGCCAAGTCGGTTACAGCTACGAGCAGTACTTC. As protein: CASSQVGYSYEQYF.

The chain joins TRBV7-2 to TRBJ1-5; D may be TRBD1 (5 bases). The V gene lost 2 bases and the J gene lost 0 bases, with 11 bases spanning the gap. The CDR3 is 16 amino acids. The germline CDR1 and CDR2 sequences are SGHTA and FQGNSA. DNA for the CDR3: TGTGCCAGCAGCTTAAGGGGCCCCTATAGCAATCAGCCCCAGCATTTT. Translation gives CASSLRGPYSNQPQHF.

The chain combines TRBV6-1 with TRBJ2-7; D remains ambiguous. V was clipped by 0 bases and J by 3 bases, with 12 bases between them. CDR1 is MNHNS, CDR2 SASEGT, per germline. This CDR3 comprises 15 residues. The CDR3 sequence: CASSEAARNHYEQYF. CDR3 DNA sequence: TGTGCCAGCAGTGAAGCTGCGAGGAATCACTACGAGCAGTACTTC.

This clone was detected a few times. The gene calls are TRBV3-1 (or the pseudogene TRBV3-2) and TRBJ2-1, with TRBD1 identical over 9 bases. Trimming cost V 4 bases and J 4 bases; bases outside gene matches: 11. The CDR3 spans 17 residues. Per the germline V gene, CDR1 is LGHDT and CDR2 is YNNKEL (reference sequence). The CDR3 sequence is CASSRRGGTGLYNEQFF. The CDR3 coding sequence is TGTGCCAGCAGCCGACGGGGTGGGACAGGGCTGTACAATGAGCAGTTCTTC.